Presented here are 25 T cell receptor beta chains from one specimen sequenced in a study of cytomegalovirus exposure and HLA in healthy donors. PCR employed 60 Vbeta and 13 Jbeta primers. Assay used: immunoSEQ multiplex PCR; TCRdb lists only in-frame clones, some missing. The sample holds 95,000 to 150,000 clones, approximately 69% seen once. The material sequenced was PBMCs. The receptors were gathered from a middle-aged man in good health and CMV-seropositive.

The CDR3 DNA reads as TGTGCCAGCAGCCAGGACAGGGTGGACATTCAGTACTTC. It is translated as CASSQDRVDIQYF. The gene calls are TRBV5-4 and TRBJ2-4; TRBD1 aligns across 8 bases. In germline, CDR1 is SGHNT, CDR2 YYREEE (reference sequence). V shed 4 bases and J 8 bases; nucleotides not matched to a gene: 5. This CDR3 spans 13 amino acids.

The J gene is TRBJ2-7, the V gene TRBV5-1; tentatively, D is TRBD1 (5 bases). Germline V lookup: CDR1 SGHRS, CDR2 YFSETQ. V was clipped by 2 bases and J by 0 bases, with 9 bases between them. The CDR3 length is 14 residues. Here the CDR3 reads CASSFSRDSYEQYF. The CDR3 DNA reads as TGCGCCAGCAGCTTCAGCAGGGACTCCTACGAGCAGTACTTC.

In nucleotides, the CDR3 is TGTGCCAGCAGTTTAAGTCTACGGGGGGCTGAAGCTTTCTTT. Translation gives CASSLSLRGAEAFF. The gene calls are TRBV28 and TRBJ1-1, with D possibly TRBD1 on 5 matching bases. The germline CDR1 and CDR2 sequences are MDHEN and SYDVKM. V was shortened by 2 bases and J by 6 bases, with 13 bases between the two germline ends. The CDR3 has 14 amino acids.

V is TRBV6-5 and J is TRBJ2-7; TRBD1 aligns across 11 bases. CDR1 and CDR2 from the germline V gene are MNHEY and SVGAGI. The CDR3 has 15 residues. V lost 6 bases, J lost 6 bases, and 10 bases stayed unmatched. The CDR3 spells CASSLPGQGAFEQYF. For the CDR3, the DNA is TGTGCCAGCAGCCTCCCCGGACAGGGGGCCTTCGAGCAGTACTTC.

The chain uses TRBV27 and TRBJ2-1; weak D call: TRBD1 (6 bases). The CDR3 loop spans 13 amino acids. Germline V lookup: CDR1 MNHEY, CDR2 SMNVEV (reference sequence). Trimming removed 5 bases at V and 6 bases at J, with 11 bases between. CDR3 bases: TGTGCCAGCAGTACTTTACAGGGCAATGAGCAGTTCTTC. Its translation: CASSTLQGNEQFF.

As DNA, the CDR3 is TGTGCCTGGGGCGGGACAGGGGGTTTACTGTTTTTT. It codes for CAWGGTGGLLFF. V is TRBV30 and J is TRBJ1-4; 11 bases agree with TRBD1. V dropped 5 bases and J dropped 13; count of bases not matched to a gene: 6. Germline V gene lookup returns CDR1 GTSNPN and CDR2 SVGIG (reference sequence). The CDR3 runs to 12 residues.

This chain joins TRBV6-4 and TRBJ1-6; the D gene is possibly TRBD1 (6 bases). The germline V gene has CDR1 MRHNA and CDR2 SNTAGT. The CDR3 extends over 15 amino acids. Trimming cost V 2 bases and J 10 bases, with 15 bases left between them. For the CDR3, the DNA is TGTGCCAGCAGTGACAGTCCAGGGGATGACTCACCCCTCCACTTT. It encodes CASSDSPGDDSPLHF.

The V and J genes are TRBV28 and TRBJ1-4; possible D gene TRBD1, 6 bases. The CDR3 runs to 14 residues. The germline CDR1 and CDR2 sequences are MDHEN and SYDVKM. Trimming pared 5 bases from V and 6 bases from J, leaving 13 bases between. The CDR3 nucleotides read TGTGCCAGCAGTGGGGGCCGGGGATATGAAAAACTGTTTTTT. The encoded protein is CASSGGRGYEKLFF.

The rearrangement links TRBV7-8 to TRBJ1-4; no clear D gene. Trimming took 1 base from V and 8 from J, leaving 14 bases between them. The germline CDR1 and CDR2 sequences are SGHVS and FQNEAQ. The CDR3 contains 15 residues. This CDR3 is CASSLVEDVVEKLFF. The CDR3 DNA reads TGTGCCAGCAGCTTAGTCGAGGATGTGGTGGAAAAACTGTTTTTT.

This chain links TRBV5-6 with TRBJ2-5; D is perhaps TRBD1 (5 bases). The ends were cut back, 6 bases at V and 5 bases at J, with 14 bases in the middle. Germline-derived CDR1 and CDR2 are SGHDT and YYEEEE. The CDR3 runs to 13 residues. This CDR3 is CASTLGPRETQYF. DNA of the CDR3: TGTGCCAGCACCCTGGGGCCTAGGGAGACCCAGTACTTC.

J is TRBJ2-7 and V is TRBV30; TRBD2 matches at 7 bases. Looked up from germline, CDR1 is GTSNPN and CDR2 is SVGIG (reference sequence). The CDR3 totals 14 residues. Trimming took 1 base from V and 6 from J; bases not matched to a gene: 9. CDR3 residues: CAWSGGFGGGEQYF. CDR3 DNA: TGTGCCTGGAGTGGTGGATTTGGCGGGGGCGAGCAGTACTTC.

This clone was counted only a few times. J is TRBJ1-5 and V is TRBV15; D uncertain. Trimming cost V 1 base and J 3 bases, with 10 bases left between them. Germline V gives CDR1 LNHNV, CDR2 YYDKDF (reference sequence). There are 15 residues in the CDR3. This CDR3 reads CATSRVAGDNQPQHF. CDR3 DNA sequence: TGTGCCACCAGCAGAGTGGCAGGTGACAATCAGCCCCAGCATTTT.

The V gene is TRBV6-4, the J gene TRBJ2-1, with D maybe TRBD1 (9 bases). The CDR3 length is 16 residues. Germline loops: CDR1 MRHNA, CDR2 SNTAGT. The V end was cut by 2 bases, the J end by 7 bases, with 18 bases between. The CDR3 reads CASSDRGTGTRNEQFF. The DNA for the CDR3 is TGTGCCAGCAGTGACCGTGGGACAGGGACTAGGAATGAGCAGTTCTTC.

The rearrangement uses TRBV27 and TRBJ2-7; 7 nucleotides line up with TRBD1. This CDR3 contains 15 residues. The V gene's germline CDR1 is MNHEY and CDR2 SMNVEV (reference sequence). Trimming cost V 3 bases and J 2 bases; bases outside gene matches: 7. The CDR3 here is CASSFLTGLPYEQYF. In DNA form, the CDR3 reads TGTGCCAGCAGTTTCCTGACAGGGCTACCCTACGAGCAGTACTTC.

The chain employs TRBV27 and TRBJ1-1; TRBD1 might be the D (6 bases). Trimming pared 4 bases from V and 0 bases from J, leaving 18 bases between. Germline values: CDR1 MNHEY, CDR2 SMNVEV (reference sequence). This CDR3 is 17 amino acids long. This CDR3 reads CASSSLQTGAVNTEAFF. CDR3 DNA sequence: TGTGCCAGCAGTTCACTCCAGACAGGAGCCGTGAACACTGAAGCTTTCTTT.

The genes are TRBV7-8 and TRBJ1-1; tentative D call: TRBD1 (5 bases). V gave up 1 base and J gave up 4 bases, with 10 bases separating them. This CDR3 comprises 14 residues. CDR1 and CDR2 from the germline V gene are SGHVS and FQNEAQ. DNA of the CDR3: TGTGCCAGCAGCTTAGGAGGGAGGGGCACTGAAGCTTTCTTT. Translating it yields CASSLGGRGTEAFF.

The chain carries TRBV6-6 and TRBJ2-7; 8 bases fit TRBD1. Germline-derived CDR1 and CDR2 are MNHNY and SVGAGI (reference sequence). V was pared by 4 bases and J by 6 bases, with 5 bases of the junction left unmatched. This CDR3 is built from 13 residues. Here the CDR3 DNA reads TGTGCCAGCAGTTTCGGGGACAGGCGCGAGCAGTACTTC. As protein: CASSFGDRREQYF.

J is TRBJ2-7 and V is TRBV7-2, with TRBD2 identical over 10 bases. Germline lookup yields CDR1 SGHTA and CDR2 FQGNSA. V lost 5 bases and J lost 1; bases outside the gene matches: 11. The CDR3 is 17 residues long. For the CDR3, the DNA is TGTGCCAGCAGCCCCCTGGCCGGGACTAGCGTTTCCTACGAGCAGTACTTC. This translates into CASSPLAGTSVSYEQYF.

The CDR3 bases are TGTGCCAGCAGTTTAAGATCGGGTGAGAATGAAAAACTGTTTTTT. Protein sequence: CASSLRSGENEKLFF. The chain employs TRBV28 and TRBJ1-4; D gene ambiguous. V was shortened by 2 bases and J by 5 bases, with 12 bases between the two germline ends. This CDR3 contains 15 residues. Germline V CDR1 and CDR2: MDHEN, SYDVKM. Together with reference TRBV28 and TRBJ1-4, the CDR3 gives the full variable domain: DVKVTQSSRYLVKRTGEKVFLECVQDMDHENMFWYRQDPGLGLRLIYFSYDVKMKEKGDIPEGYSVSREKKERFSLILESASTNQTSMYLCASSLRSGENEKLFFGSGTQLSVL.

The CDR3 protein is CASSLEGTARETQYF. The DNA of the CDR3 is TGTGCCAGCAGCTTAGAGGGAACAGCCCGAGAGACCCAGTACTTC. This chain joins TRBV5-8 and TRBJ2-5; a weak D match, TRBD2 (5 bases). From germline, CDR1 is SGHTS and CDR2 YDEGEE. With 2 bases removed from V and 4 bases from J, the gap between germline ends came to 15 bases. The CDR3 sequence is 15 residues long. The full variable domain, in which reference TRBV5-8 and TRBJ2-5 provide the parts outside the CDR3, is EAGVTQSPTHLIKTRGQQATLRCSPISGHTSVYWYQQALGLGLQFLLWYDEGEERNRGNFPPRFSGRQFPNYSSELNVNALELEDSALYLCASSLEGTARETQYFGPGTRLLVL.

The genes are TRBV6-1 and TRBJ1-3; 7 bases line up with TRBD1. V gave up 5 bases and J gave up 7 bases; unmatched junction bases: 5. The germline CDR1 and CDR2 sequences are MNHNS and SASEGT. The CDR3 runs 13 residues. This chain's CDR3 is CASSSTGRNTIYF. The CDR3 DNA reads TGTGCCAGCAGTTCGACAGGGCGGAACACCATATATTTT.

The chain has TRBV27 and TRBJ1-1; TRBD1 might be the D (5 bases). The length of the CDR3 is 14 residues. Germline V gene sequence: CDR1 MNHEY, CDR2 SMNVEV (reference sequence). V was shortened by 3 bases and J by 5 bases, with 13 bases between the two germline ends. The CDR3, as DNA: TGTGCCAGCAGTTTGGCCGGGGGTGGAACTGAAGCTTTCTTT. Translating gives CASSLAGGGTEAFF.

The gene calls are TRBV25-1 and TRBJ1-3, with TRBD1 matching over 8 bases. The CDR3 has 14 residues. The trim removed 5 bases at V and 6 bases at J, leaving 6 bases unmatched. From germline, CDR1 is MGHDK and CDR2 SYGVNS. The CDR3 spells CASSRQGPENTIYF. The CDR3 DNA sequence: TGTGCCAGCAGTAGACAGGGGCCGGAAAACACCATATATTTT.

The CDR3 region has the DNA TGTGCCAGCAGTCCTGCGGCGGAGACCCAGTACTTC. Translated, it gives CASSPAAETQYF. The chain has TRBV7-9 and TRBJ2-5, with D unresolved. This CDR3 contains 12 residues. CDR1 and CDR2 from the germline V gene are SEHNR and FQNEAQ (reference sequence). V lost 6 bases to trimming and J lost 5 bases, with 10 bases between them.

J is TRBJ1-5 and V is TRBV19; maybe TRBD1 (5 bases). Germline CDR1 LNHDA, CDR2 SQIVND (reference sequence). CDR3 length: 16 amino acids. V dropped 1 base and J dropped 5 bases, with 15 bases sitting between them. DNA for the CDR3: TGTGCCAGTAGTATAGCCCCCAGGAGGGGTGATCAGCCCCAGCATTTT. This gives the protein CASSIAPRRGDQPQHF.